This T cell receptor beta chain is from a study of CD8 T cells in Susac syndrome. As for the study in general: Patients with Susac syndrome, at blood draw, were therapy-naive, on corticosteroids, or on intravenous immunoglobulin alone.

Study-wide points: Clonal expansion was not seen in any Susac syndrome CD4+ T cell repertoire.

Note on this clonotype: Its antigen is as yet unknown.

Random hexamers were used to reverse transcribe the RNA input (about 0.5 to 1 ug). Amplification of TCR beta CDR3 was carried out by immunoSEQ multiplex PCR, which covered 54 Vbeta and 13 Jbeta segments. MiXCR was run by TCRdb on the immunoSEQ multiplex PCR reads, yielding one entry per CDR3 protein. The top ten hold approximately 0.3% of the sample, which has roughly 100,000 distinct CDR3 sequences, about 95% seen once. This clonotype originated in a human donor with Susac syndrome. Input material: CD4+ T cells from PBMCs.

The CDR3: CSVDKGNYGYTF. The CDR3 region has the DNA TGCAGCGTTGATAAAGGGAACTATGGCTACACCTTC. The rearrangement uses TRBV29-1 and TRBJ1-2, with no clear D. The germline V gene encodes CDR1 SQVTM and CDR2 ANQGSEA. The length of the CDR3 is 12 residues. Trimming left V 3 bases short and J 2 bases short, with 7 bases between.